This T cell receptor beta chain was sequenced for a study of T cells after posttransplantation cyclophosphamide. Germline V gene lookup returns CDR1 ENHRY and CDR2 SYGVKD. There are 12 residues in the CDR3. Busulfan-fludarabine conditioning, marrow transplant, and cyclophosphamide on days +3 and +4 were administered. This clone was observed many times. The repertoire was sequenced with immunoSEQ multiplex PCR; TCRdb's copy has only in-frame clones and lacks some. The sample gives 2,500 to 3,500 clones, none seen only once, and the top ten clones hold roughly 32%. This chain uses TRBV10-3 with TRBJ2-5; the match to TRBD2 covers 7 bases. The J call may be mistaken, given a closer DNA end match to TRBJ2-7. This sequence was found in a female patient aged 50-65 years who received an allogeneic stem cell transplant from a related donor, was CMV-positive, and had no GVHD. T cells may partly derive from the graft donor. The material sequenced was PBMCs, taken after allogeneic stem cell transplant with posttransplant cyclophosphamide. Here the CDR3 reads CASTSASYEQYF. Here the CDR3 DNA reads TGTGCCAGTACTAGCGCCTCCTACGAGCAGTACTTC.